Listed below are T cell receptor beta chains from one sample, sequenced in a study of metastatic and nonmetastatic thyroid tumors. TCRdb re-clonotyped the PCR reads via MiXCR. The data show tens of thousands of clones, around 20% seen once. What was sequenced was blood. All receptors derive from a female donor with papillary thyroid cancer or a benign thyroid nodule (not recorded which). Some clones in this sample may be carry-over from other donors' samples. CDR3s include the opening cysteine and the closing phenylalanine or tryptophan. A D gene is named only where the DNA matches it firmly. Clone size, where shown, is once, few, many, or a class for clones that have expanded.

TGTGCCTGGAGCGAGACTTCACCCCTCCACTTT	CAWSETSPLHF	TRBJ1-6	.	medium-sized	TRBV30
TGTGCCAGTAGTCTCCCGGTTGGACAGGCTGAAGCTTTCTTT	CASSLPVGQAEAFF	TRBJ1-1	TRBD1	.	TRBV19
TGTGCCAGCTCACTCGTTGCTGGACTCACCGGGGAGCTGTTTTTT	CASSLVAGLTGELFF	TRBJ2-2	.	.	TRBV18
TGTGCCAGCAGATCGGGACAGGGTGTGGGAGAAAAACTGTTTTTT	CASRSGQGVGEKLFF	TRBJ1-4	TRBD1	many	TRBV6-1
TGTGCCAGCAGTGAATCCCTACAGACAGAAGAGACCCAGTACTTC	CASSESLQTEETQYF	TRBJ2-5	.	few	TRBV6-1
TGTGCCAGCAGTTTCGGACTAGCGGGAGAGGGCACCGGGGAGCTGTTTTTT	CASSFGLAGEGTGELFF	TRBJ2-2	TRBD2	many	TRBV27
TGCGCCAGCAGCTTGGCCGGGGTTCTATACGAGCAGTACTTC	CASSLAGVLYEQYF	TRBJ2-7	.	.	TRBV5-1
TGTGCCAGTAGTATGGCCCCGGTTTTTAACTATGGCTACACCTTC	CASSMAPVFNYGYTF	TRBJ1-2	.	many	TRBV19
TGCAGTGCTAGAGATCAGGGACTAGCGGGAAATGAGCAGTTCTTC	CSARDQGLAGNEQFF	TRBJ2-1	TRBD2	.	TRBV20-1
TGTGCCAGCAGCAGGGGACGGTTCGGCGGGGAGCTGTTTTTT	CASSRGRFGGELFF	TRBJ2-2	.	few	TRBV13
TGTGCCAGCAGTTACACTAGCACATTTAGCACAGATACGCAGTATTTT	CASSYTSTFSTDTQYF	TRBJ2-3	.	many	TRBV6-5
TGTGCCAGCAGTTTATCGGGTACGAGCAATCAGCCCCAGCATTTT	CASSLSGTSNQPQHF	TRBJ1-5	.	many	TRBV12-3/TRBV12-4
TGTGCCAGCAGCCTAGGCCTGGGACAGGGTGCCGCAGATACGCAGTATTTT	CASSLGLGQGAADTQYF	TRBJ2-3	TRBD1	many	TRBV9
TGCAGTGCAACGCCGGGACATGCGAACTCTGGGGCCAACGTCCTGACTTTC	CSATPGHANSGANVLTF	TRBJ2-6	.	many	TRBV20-1
TGTGCCAGCAGTTCGGTAGACAGGACCCACGAGCAGTACTTC	CASSSVDRTHEQYF	TRBJ2-7	.	.	TRBV27
TGTGCCTGGAGTGTACGGCAGGGTTCTTCACCCCTCCACTTT	CAWSVRQGSSPLHF	TRBJ1-6	.	many	TRBV30
TGTGCCAGCAGTTTCACGGGGGGGAGGGCTGAAGCTTTCTTT	CASSFTGGRAEAFF	TRBJ1-1	.	many	TRBV6-1
TGTGCCAGCAGTACCACGCTGGGCACTGAAGCTTTCTTT	CASSTTLGTEAFF	TRBJ1-1	.	many	TRBV27
TGCAGCGTTGTGCCCCCCGCTAGCCAGACCTACGAGCAGTACTTC	CSVVPPASQTYEQYF	TRBJ2-7	.	many	TRBV29-1
TGTGCCAGCAGCTGGGGTTCAGGGAATCAGCCCCAGCATTTT	CASSWGSGNQPQHF	TRBJ1-5	.	many	TRBV5-8